This T cell receptor (beta chain) was retrieved from a study of blood T cell repertoires in COVID-19 (dated by TCRdb to about 2020). Turning to the overall study: Collaborator samples came from the United States, Italy and Spain and covered acute and convalescent phases of COVID-19. The material from the prospective study consisted of cDNA or gDNA derived from T cells, B-cell-depleted T cells, or PBMCs. The sample metadata nearly always contained a de-identified subject ID, COVID-19 status, age in years and sex. The dataset comprised deeply sampled blood TCRbeta repertoires from subjects exposed to, actively infected with, or recovered from COVID-19. HLA class I and class II types, where available, came from metadata supplied by the sample provider rather than from assay-based typing. Samples came from the ongoing ImmuneRACE study (first 160 participants) plus 1,254 subjects from 6 global collaborators. The repertoires were made available in a free public database intended to serve as a resource for research on the immune response to SARS-CoV-2.

V loses 10 bases of germline sequence and J loses 6 bases, and the interval between the two ends is 19 bases. Including cysteine and phenylalanine, the CDR3 has 14 amino acids. Only CDR3 DNA is held: 42 bases, read in frame from base 1. CDR1 MNHEY and CDR2 SVGAGI are derived from the germline V gene. Worth noting for this clone: Its binding antigen is unknown. Base-call qualities are not available, and no considerably larger clone is one nucleotide away.

Participants in the prospective study were enrolled through a virtual design, were aged about 18 to 100 years, and lived in roughly 26 United States geographic areas. In the prospective study, cohorts were assigned on the basis of participant-reported clinical history obtained from a screening survey and a study questionnaire. Recovered participants in ImmuneRACE Cohort 3 were defined by two consecutive negative NP/OP PCR tests, clearance by a healthcare professional, or resolution of symptoms. Mobile phlebotomists in the prospective study collected whole blood, serum and a nasopharyngeal or oropharyngeal swab from every participant. Over a roughly 2-month period, participants in the prospective study had the option of providing additional blood draws and questionnaires. Prospective study blood samples were shipped either frozen or at room temperature before DNA extraction. TCRbeta CDR3 regions were amplified from genomic DNA by means of the immunoSEQ Assay, a bias-controlled multiplex PCR. On the authors' methods: Nucleated cell counts per sample were estimated from amplification of reference gene primers within the assay. Sequence reads were collapsed and filtered to measure the absolute abundance of every unique TCRbeta CDR3 rearrangement. For each sample, productive Simpson clonality was calculated by taking the square root of Simpson's diversity index across productive rearrangements. Entries here come from immuneACCESS through TCRdb and include only in-frame sequences with V and J called. Some clones fail to appear in such tables; in the studies checked, an unresolved V gene covers under half of the shortfall, and the cause of the remainder is unknown. The V and J calls and the clone size are those of that table, but D and trimming were determined from the DNA. This sample has around 170,000 clones in its table, and more than 80% of those were observed once. 9.5% to 15% of the sample lies in the top ten.

Overall study outcomes, separate from this receptor: The quantity of clinical and demographic metadata differed by source and by participant and was supplied without curation.

The chain is assembled from TRBV6-5 and TRBJ1-5; the D gene cannot be named for sure. The sequencing input was PBMCs or T cells enriched from blood (not recorded which). This clonotype originated in a man aged 45 to 65 who had recovered from COVID-19. The nucleotide sequence is TGTGCCACCAGAGCGAGTGTGGGTGGTCAGCCCCAGCATTTT. Its amino acids are CATRASVGGQPQHF.